This TCR beta chain was obtained from a study of T cell repertoires in ileal Crohn's disease. Findings and limits, study-wide: Every patient over 26.8% clonality showed endoscopic recurrence.

The table came from immunoSEQ multiplex PCR; TCRdb's copy has only in-frame clones and leaves some out. In the table there are 5,500 to 8,500 clones, about 83% of which are singletons. In its sample, this clone was seen once. No antigen is known for it. The specimen was ileal tissue. This clonotype was sampled from an adult with Crohn's disease.

In DNA form, the CDR3 reads TGTGCCATCAGCCGGGGACAGCAAGAGACCCAGTACTTC. Its translation is CAISRGQQETQYF. V is TRBV10-3 and J is TRBJ2-5; 7 nucleotides match TRBD1. J was trimmed by 2 bases and V by 6 bases; bases with no gene match: 3. The CDR3 has 13 residues. Germline V CDR1 and CDR2: ENHRY, SYGVKD.